Below, 30 T cell receptor beta chains from the same sample are listed, as sequenced in a study of T cells in Graves' hyperthyroidism and ophthalmopathy. RNA transcripts yielded amplified TCR beta CDR3 regions. A first-round RT-PCR of the TCR CDR3 used the HTBI primer set. MiXCR, run by TCRdb on the multiplex PCR reads, gives a single entry per CDR3 protein. Here the sample spans approximately 360,000 distinct CDR3 sequences, roughly 14% being singletons. The material sequenced was blood. These receptors originate from a woman aged 18-29 years with Graves' hyperthyroidism that later progressed to Graves' ophthalmopathy.

This clonotype was seen at least ten times. The chain joins TRBV5-1 to TRBJ2-1; 7 bases align to TRBD2. Germline V gene lookup returns CDR1 SGHRS and CDR2 YFSETQ. The V segment lost 7 bases and the J segment 8 bases; nucleotides outside the gene matches: 18. This CDR3 contains 16 residues. As DNA, the CDR3 is TGCGCCAGCTCATCGGGGGGTAGGGAAAGTTTGCATGAGCAGTTCTTC. Its translation: CASSSGGRESLHEQFF.

This clonotype occurred many times. The chain recombines TRBV30 with TRBJ2-1, with a tentative D call TRBD2 (6 bases). Germline V CDR1 and CDR2: GTSNPN, SVGIG (reference sequence). Trimming stripped 5 bases from V and 4 bases from J, with 18 bases between. The CDR3 is 15 residues long. Here the CDR3 DNA reads TGTGCCTGGCAACCCGGGAGTAGCAGATACAATGAGCAGTTCTTC. It is translated as CAWQPGSSRYNEQFF.

This clonotype was recorded many times. The chain is built from TRBV28 and TRBJ2-3, with D tentatively TRBD1 or TRBD2 (6 bases each). The CDR3 consists of 15 residues. Deletions cut 10 bases from V and 0 bases from J, with 17 bases between. Germline V gene sequence: CDR1 MDHEN, CDR2 SYDVKM. The CDR3 bases are TGTGCCACCTCACCACTAGGGGGGAGCACAGATACGCAGTATTTT. Translating gives CATSPLGGSTDTQYF.

The rearrangement links TRBV15 to TRBJ2-7, with TRBD2 matching over 7 bases. The ends lost 0 bases at V and 4 bases at J; junction bases unmatched: 9. CDR3 length: 16 amino acids. In germline, CDR1 is LNHNV, CDR2 YYDKDF (reference sequence). The chain's CDR3 is CATSRDGGRLAYEQYF. CDR3 DNA sequence: TGTGCCACCAGCAGAGATGGAGGGCGACTAGCTTACGAGCAGTACTTC.

This clonotype showed up many times. The V gene is TRBV7-8, the J gene TRBJ2-5, with D unclear. There are 15 residues in the CDR3. Germline assignment: CDR1 SGHVS and CDR2 FQNEAQ. V gave up 1 base and J gave up 5 bases, with 14 bases separating them. The DNA of the CDR3 is TGTGCCAGCAGCTTAGAAGCTGGGGTGGCTGAGACCCAGTACTTC. Its protein product is CASSLEAGVAETQYF.

The V and J genes are TRBV19 and TRBJ2-7, with 10 bases aligning to TRBD2. J gave up 3 bases and V 10 bases, and 6 bases lay outside the gene matches. CDR1 is LNHDA, CDR2 SQIVND, per germline (reference sequence). There are 13 residues in the CDR3. CDR3 in DNA: TGTGCCACCCCACTAGCGGGATGCTACGAGCAGTACTTC. Residues: CATPLAGCYEQYF. Together with reference TRBV19 and TRBJ2-7, the CDR3 gives the full variable domain: DGGITQSPKYLFRKEGQNVTLSCEQNLNHDAMYWYRQDPGQGLRLIYYSQIVNDFQKGDIAEGYSVSREKKESFPLTVTSAQKNPTAFYLCATPLAGCYEQYFGPGTRLTVT.

This clonotype was counted at least ten times. This chain joins TRBV29-1 and TRBJ2-7; unclear D gene. The CDR3 is 13 residues long. CDR1 is SQVTM and CDR2 is ANQGSEA in the germline V gene. V was pared by 7 bases and J by 0 bases, with 13 bases between. DNA of the CDR3: TGCAGCGCCAGGACCGCGTCCTCCTACGAGCAGTACTTC. This sequence encodes CSARTASSYEQYF.

This clonotype was seen ten or more times. J is TRBJ2-5 and V is TRBV24-1, with TRBD1 matching over 9 bases. J lost 6 bases, V lost 3 bases, and 13 bases had no gene match. CDR3 size: 17 residues. Germline V gives CDR1 KGHDR, CDR2 SFDVKD. CDR3: CATSDPTPDRGGKTQYF. As DNA, the CDR3 is TGTGCCACCAGTGATCCCACCCCGGACAGGGGAGGGAAGACCCAGTACTTC.

This chain links TRBV20-1 with TRBJ1-5, with D perhaps matching TRBD1 (5 bases). The ends were cut back, 3 bases at V and 5 bases at J, with 11 bases in the middle. The CDR3 consists of 13 residues. CDR1 is DFQATT and CDR2 is SNEGSKA in the germline V gene (reference sequence). The CDR3 reads CSARAGWDQPQHF. CDR3 nucleotides: TGCAGTGCTAGGGCAGGGTGGGATCAGCCCCAGCATTTT.

Many counts were recorded for this clonotype. Here the CDR3 DNA reads TGTGCCAGCAGTTGGGACAGGGGGACTTACGAGCAGTACTTC. Translated: CASSWDRGTYEQYF. The V and J genes are TRBV28 and TRBJ2-7, with 11 bases lining up with TRBD1. Germline trimming cut 4 bases from V and 4 bases from J; bases unmatched to any gene: 3. The CDR3 is 14 amino acids. CDR1 is MDHEN and CDR2 is SYDVKM in the germline V gene.

Many counts were recorded for this clonotype. This sequence joins TRBV5-1 and TRBJ1-5; a possible D gene is TRBD1 (5 bases). Germline CDR1 and CDR2: SGHRS and YFSETQ. The CDR3 extends over 15 amino acids. V gave up 0 bases and J gave up 5 bases, with 12 bases separating them. The CDR3 DNA sequence: TGCGCCAGCAGCTTGGCTGGGGACCAGTATCAGCCCCAGCATTTT. It translates to CASSLAGDQYQPQHF.

This clonotype has a handful of counts. This chain's CDR3 is CASSPSGRNTGELFF. The CDR3 region has the DNA TGTGCCAGCAGCCCGAGCGGGAGAAACACCGGGGAGCTGTTTTTT. The V gene is TRBV4-2, the J gene TRBJ2-2; 8 bases match TRBD2. Germline V gene sequence: CDR1 LGHNA, CDR2 YNFKEQ. The junction had 3 bases not matched to a gene; V was cut back by 4 bases and J by 2 bases. The CDR3 runs 15 residues.

V is TRBV6-1 and J is TRBJ1-2; D may be TRBD1 (5 bases). From germline, CDR1 is MNHNS and CDR2 SASEGT. CDR3 length: 16 amino acids. V dropped 0 bases and J dropped 4 bases, with 15 bases sitting between them. CDR3 residues: CASSEAGQTAVYGYTF. For the CDR3, the DNA is TGTGCCAGCAGTGAAGCGGGGCAAACGGCTGTCTATGGCTACACCTTC.

V usage is TRBV5-1 and J usage is TRBJ2-3; D is possibly TRBD2 (5 bases). V shed 1 base and J shed 2 bases, with 17 bases lying between them. This CDR3 is built from 17 residues. Germline V gives CDR1 SGHRS, CDR2 YFSETQ. The CDR3 DNA reads as TGCGCCAGCAGCTTGTCCGCCCCGAGACTACACACAGATACGCAGTATTTT. It encodes CASSLSAPRLHTDTQYF.

This clonotype has ten or more counts. The CDR3 nucleotides are TGCAGTGCTAGAGATAGTCGGGCCTCGGTACGGAACGAGCAGTACTTC. Protein sequence: CSARDSRASVRNEQYF. This chain links TRBV20-1 with TRBJ2-7; D not certain. Trimming took 0 bases from V and 5 from J, leaving 20 bases between them. Germline assignment: CDR1 DFQATT and CDR2 SNEGSKA (reference sequence). This CDR3 spans 16 amino acids.

This clonotype was seen more than once but under ten times. A read error may be the cause here, since a much bigger clone is one base away. The V and J genes are TRBV2 and TRBJ2-1; TRBD2 matches 9 bases. The germline V gene has CDR1 SNHLY and CDR2 FYNNEI. Trimming took 4 bases from V and 10 from J; bases not matched to a gene: 8. This CDR3 region has 14 residues. The CDR3 sequence: CASSVLAGPGEQFF. The CDR3 DNA is TGTGCCAGCAGTGTCCTAGCGGGACCAGGGGAGCAGTTCTTC.

The chain combines TRBV9 with TRBJ2-1; D is perhaps TRBD1 (6 bases). The V gene lost 3 bases and the J gene lost 4 bases, with 14 bases spanning the gap. The CDR3 contains 15 residues. The V gene's germline CDR1 is SGDLS and CDR2 YYNGEE. CDR3 DNA: TGTGCCAGCAGCGCCGAACAGGGATCTTACAATGAGCAGTTCTTC. It is translated as CASSAEQGSYNEQFF.

CDR3 sequence: CASTLPGGRAVQETQYF. CDR3 DNA sequence: TGTGCCAGCACCCTGCCGGGCGGGAGGGCAGTGCAAGAGACCCAGTACTTC. The rearrangement joins TRBV18 to TRBJ2-5; 9 bases map to TRBD2. CDR3 size: 17 residues. J gave up 2 bases and V 8 bases, and 15 bases lay outside the gene matches. Germline V lookup: CDR1 KGHSH, CDR2 LQKENI.

The table lists this clonotype with many counts. The chain links TRBV28 to TRBJ2-7; TRBD1 matches at 9 bases. This CDR3 is built from 15 residues. The V gene's germline CDR1 is MDHEN and CDR2 SYDVKM. V lost 5 bases to trimming and J lost 2 bases; unmatched junction nucleotides: 7. This CDR3 reads CASSPGTGLAYEQYF. CDR3 sequence (DNA): TGTGCCAGCAGTCCCGGGACAGGGTTGGCCTACGAGCAGTACTTC.

The table lists this clonotype with many counts. The chain's CDR3 is CASSPGQGYSYEQYF. The CDR3 bases are TGTGCCAGCAGTCCGGGACAGGGGTACTCCTACGAGCAGTACTTC. The chain joins TRBV7-9 to TRBJ2-7, with 10 bases fitting TRBD1. Germline CDR1 SEHNR, CDR2 FQNEAQ (reference sequence). Losses at the gene ends were 6 bases for V and 0 bases for J; bases not matched to a gene: 5. This CDR3 comprises 15 residues. Complete variable domain (other parts from reference TRBV7-9 and TRBJ2-7): DTGVSQNPRHKITKRGQNVTFRCDPISEHNRLYWYRQTLGQGPEFLTYFQNEAQLEKSRLLSDRFSAERPKGSFSTLEIQRTEQGDSAMYLCASSPGQGYSYEQYFGPGTRLTVT.

This rearrangement joins TRBV4-1 to TRBJ2-3; possibly TRBD2 for D (6 bases). The CDR3 is 15 residues long. Trimming pared 3 bases from V and 3 bases from J, leaving 13 bases between. Per germline, CDR1 MGHRA and CDR2 YSYEKL. CDR3: CASSHRDFMTDTQYF. Written as DNA, the CDR3 is TGCGCCAGCAGCCACCGGGACTTTATGACAGATACGCAGTATTTT.

This clonotype was seen more than once but under ten times. The chain employs TRBV11-2 and TRBJ1-4; D not certain. V gave up 8 bases and J gave up 2 bases, with 9 bases separating them. The CDR3 has 13 residues. The germline gives CDR1 SGHAT, CDR2 FQNNGV. CDR3 amino acids: CASDRGTNEKLFF. DNA for the CDR3: TGTGCCAGCGACCGCGGGACTAATGAAAAACTGTTTTTT.

The chain employs TRBV12-3 or TRBV12-4 and TRBJ1-2, with TRBD1 as a possible D gene (6 bases). This CDR3 has 13 residues. V was pared by 6 bases and J by 4 bases, with 12 bases between. The CDR3 reads CASRAGHFYGYTF. CDR3 DNA: TGTGCCAGCAGGGCGGGACATTTCTATGGCTACACCTTC.

There are many counts of this clonotype. The V gene is TRBV27, the J gene TRBJ2-1; tentatively, D is TRBD1 or TRBD2 (5 bases each). The CDR3 covers 17 residues. Germline CDR1 MNHEY, CDR2 SMNVEV (reference sequence). With 6 bases removed from V and 1 base from J, the gap between germline ends came to 19 bases. CDR3 nucleotides: TGTGCCAGCAGGGGGTTCGGGACCCTTAGATCCTACAATGAGCAGTTCTTC. This codes for CASRGFGTLRSYNEQFF.

This clonotype was recorded a few times. The J gene is TRBJ2-7, the V gene TRBV6-1; 10 bases are a match to TRBD2. The V and J ends lost 6 bases and 2 bases, in that order; junction bases with no gene match: 7. The V gene's germline CDR1 is MNHNS and CDR2 SASEGT. The CDR3 is 15 amino acids. The DNA of the CDR3 is TGTGCCAGCAGGCATGGGACTAGCGCAACCTACGAGCAGTACTTC. It specifies CASRHGTSATYEQYF.

This clonotype was observed many times. The CDR3 DNA follows: TGTGCCATCAGTGACCCCACAGGGAACTATGGCTACACCTTC. As protein: CAISDPTGNYGYTF. The chain recombines TRBV10-3 with TRBJ1-2, with D tentatively TRBD1 (6 bases). Trimming removed 3 bases from V and 2 bases from J, with 10 bases in between. The CDR3 contains 14 residues. The germline gives CDR1 ENHRY, CDR2 SYGVKD.

This sequence joins TRBV18 and TRBJ2-5; tentative D call: TRBD1 (6 bases). Looked up from germline, CDR1 is KGHSH and CDR2 is LQKENI. This CDR3 spans 19 amino acids. V was shortened by 4 bases and J by 0 bases, with 24 bases between the two germline ends. The CDR3 nucleotides are TGTGCCAGCTCACTAAGGGACATTCCCCGATGGGGTAACCAAGAGACCCAGTACTTC. Its translation is CASSLRDIPRWGNQETQYF.

The chain employs TRBV24-1 and TRBJ2-3, with TRBD1 identical over 12 bases. Germline CDR1 reads KGHDR; CDR2 reads SFDVKD. This CDR3 has 15 residues. Losses at the gene ends were 4 bases for V and 10 bases for J; bases not matched to a gene: 8. This CDR3 reads CATSETGTGGEAQYF. In DNA form, the CDR3 reads TGTGCCACCAGTGAAACCGGGACAGGGGGCGAGGCGCAGTATTTT.

Ten or more counts support this clonotype. The V gene is TRBV20-1, the J gene TRBJ2-3; the D gene is possibly TRBD2 (5 bases). The CDR3 extends over 14 amino acids. The V end was cut by 4 bases, the J end by 2 bases, with 13 bases between. Germline CDR1 reads DFQATT; CDR2 reads SNEGSKA (reference sequence). CDR3 sequence reads: CSAKAPDYTDTQYF. In DNA form, the CDR3 reads TGCAGTGCTAAGGCGCCTGACTACACAGATACGCAGTATTTT.

This clonotype was seen just once. This may stem from a read error, because a much larger clone lies one nucleotide away. As the CDR3 is not closed by the conserved phenylalanine or tryptophan, this likely results from a read error. The chain has TRBV6-1 and TRBJ1-1, with 7 positions matching TRBD1. The trim removed 6 bases at V and 4 bases at J, leaving 8 bases unmatched. Per the germline V gene, CDR1 is MNHNS and CDR2 is SASEGT. The CDR3 is made up of 14 amino acids. The CDR3 here is CASRPDREGTEAFL. CDR3 bases: TGTGCCAGCAGGCCAGACAGGGAGGGCACTGAAGCTTTCCTT.